The entry below gives a single T cell receptor (beta chain) sequence along with its context. No antigen is known for it. Expressed TCRB transcripts were sequenced because the entire RNA isolate underwent reverse transcription. The repertoire was sequenced with immunoSEQ multiplex PCR; TCRdb's copy has only in-frame clones and lacks some. Counted here are 350,000 to 450,000 clones, around an eighth occurring once; the ten biggest clones make up 0.0085% to 0.012%. These data come from a study of beta chain features in type 1 diabetes. Findings and caveats of the study: A closer apparent resemblance between naive, central memory and Treg TCRB repertoires was seen in patients than in healthy donors. Shorter templates might be favored by PCR, equally in patients and controls. Fewer insertions but more deletions were seen at VDJ junctions in type 1 diabetes patients. A moderate, significant TCRB CDR3 shortening appeared in type 1 diabetes across four CD4+ subsets.

The V gene lost 1 base and the J gene lost 8 bases, with 20 bases spanning the gap. Germline CDR1 and CDR2: LGHNA and YSLEER. The CDR3 runs 17 residues. The chain uses TRBV4-3 and TRBJ1-4, with TRBD1 as a possible D gene (6 bases). This clonotype originated in a woman aged 18 to 35 with type 1 diabetes. Input material: naive CD4+ T cells from blood. The CDR3 loop is CASSQAWSGGWREKLFF. For the CDR3, the DNA is TGCGCCAGCAGCCAAGCCTGGTCGGGGGGCTGGCGGGAAAAACTGTTTTTT.